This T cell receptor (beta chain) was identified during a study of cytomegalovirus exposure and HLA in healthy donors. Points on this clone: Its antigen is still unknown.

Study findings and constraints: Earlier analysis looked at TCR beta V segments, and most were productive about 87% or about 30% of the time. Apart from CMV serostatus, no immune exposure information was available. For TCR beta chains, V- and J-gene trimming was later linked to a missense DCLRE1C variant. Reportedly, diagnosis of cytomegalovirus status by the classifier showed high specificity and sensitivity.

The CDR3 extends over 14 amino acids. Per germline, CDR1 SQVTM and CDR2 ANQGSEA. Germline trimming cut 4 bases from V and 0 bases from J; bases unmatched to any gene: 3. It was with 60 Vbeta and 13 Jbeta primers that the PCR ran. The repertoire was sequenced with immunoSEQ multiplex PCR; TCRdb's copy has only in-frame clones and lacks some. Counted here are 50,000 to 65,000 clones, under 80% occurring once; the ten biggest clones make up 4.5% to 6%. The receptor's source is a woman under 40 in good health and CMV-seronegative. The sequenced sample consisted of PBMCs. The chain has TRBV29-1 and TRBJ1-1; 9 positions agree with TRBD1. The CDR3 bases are TGCAGCGTTGTTACAGGGGGCATGAACACTGAAGCTTTCTTT. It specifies CSVVTGGMNTEAFF.